This T cell receptor (beta chain) was documented in a study of blood T cell repertoires in COVID-19. Study information: COVID-19 samples collected from the United States, Italy and Spain covered acute and convalescent phases. T cells, B-cell-depleted T cells, or PBMCs supplied cDNA or gDNA.

Original analysis: Amplifying reference gene primers gave estimates of nucleated cell counts. Measured with immunoSEQ multiplex PCR; TCRdb has only the in-frame clones, and not every one. That table is the source of V, J and clone size, and D and trimming were worked out from the DNA. The sample carries some 73,000 clones, approximately 80% recorded once. V gave up 4 bases and J gave up 2 bases; unmatched junction bases: 6. Per the germline V gene, CDR1 is KGHSH and CDR2 is LQKENI. The CDR3 totals 16 residues. Followed longitudinally, the Seattle patients had been enrolled during active infection. This receptor was identified in a man between 65 and 85 years old with COVID-19, enrolled during active disease. Sequencing used peripheral blood. This chain links TRBV18 with TRBJ1-4; 8 nucleotides agree with TRBD1. CDR3 DNA sequence: TGTGCCAGCTCACTTGGACAGGGCGGGACTAATGAAAAACTGTTTTTT. It translates to CASSLGQGGTNEKLFF.